This T cell receptor beta chain comes out of a study of blood T cell repertoires in COVID-19. Germline V lookup: CDR1 KGHDR, CDR2 SFDVKD. This CDR3 has 16 residues. The ends lost 4 bases at V and 2 bases at J; junction bases unmatched: 5. Here immunoSEQ multiplex PCR was the method, and the copy in TCRdb shows in-frame clones only, minus some. This table has over 200,000 clones, 85% to 90% appearing once. The study drew participants aged about 18 to 89 years from some 24 US areas. This receptor was obtained from a man between 18 and 35 years old who had recovered from COVID-19. Sequencing used PBMCs or T cells enriched from blood (not recorded which). The rearrangement uses TRBV24-1 and TRBJ2-1; TRBD2 agrees at 9 bases. CDR3 DNA sequence: TGTGCCACCAGTGACCCTAGCGGGATCACCTACAATGAGCAGTTCTTC. This gives the protein CATSDPSGITYNEQFF.